This T cell receptor beta chain was sequenced for a study of OX40 agonist ivuxolimab in advanced cancers. In the case of this clone: What it binds is unknown.

General observations from the study: Relative to CD4+, CD8+ T cells held more expanded clones on average.

This CDR3 has 12 residues. Germline lookup yields CDR1 LNHDA and CDR2 SQIVND (reference sequence). Trimming took off 6 bases at V and 6 bases at J, with 9 bases between the two ends. Sequencing used immunoSEQ multiplex PCR; TCRdb keeps in-frame clones, though not all of them. The sample lists 14,000 or so clones, 60% to 85% occurring once. This TCR derives from an adult with an advanced solid tumor such as melanoma, head and neck, liver or kidney cancer. The V gene is TRBV19, the J gene TRBJ1-5; D gene uncertain. Material: CD4+ or CD8+ T cells sorted from blood, obtained in a trial of the OX40 agonist ivuxolimab. DNA of the CDR3: TGTGCCAGTAGGGAGGGCGGTCAGCCCCAGCATTTT. Translated, it gives CASREGGQPQHF.